Reported below is one TCR beta chain. As yet, its antigen is unknown. Generated by immunoSEQ multiplex PCR, the TCRdb table keeps only in-frame clones and is missing some. The sample lists some 120,000 clones, approximately 85% occurring once. The entry originates in a study of T cell responses to AZD1222 COVID-19 vaccine. Overall study findings and caveats: There were repertoire samples only from the period after the peak T cell response. Clonal diversity was possibly underestimated; the donors were predominantly white British and more often female. CD4 TCRs covered the whole spike, strongest at regions 160-218 and 743-854. Epitopes outside B.1.351 and B.1.1.7 mutated regions reportedly drew nearly half of spike TCRs.

This CDR3 comprises 15 residues. Trimming shortened V by 6 bases and J by 0 bases, and 9 bases separated the two germline ends. Germline CDR1 is LNHDA and CDR2 is SQIVND (reference sequence). The starting material was peripheral blood, obtained on day 0 of MenACWY control vaccination. V gene TRBV19 combines with J gene TRBJ1-6, with no clear D. The TCR originated in an adult in good health. CDR3 coding DNA: TGTGCCAGTAGACCGCAAAGCTCCTATAATTCACCCCTCCACTTT. It encodes CASRPQSSYNSPLHF.